This T cell receptor (beta chain) was identified during a study of blood T cell repertoires in COVID-19. Study overall: Sample material is recorded as cDNA or gDNA derived from T cells, B-cell-depleted T cells, or PBMCs.

Germline CDR1 is LGHNT and CDR2 is FRNRAP. The V segment lost 6 bases and the J segment 1 base; nucleotides outside the gene matches: 8. The length of the CDR3 is 16 residues. In the study's own analysis: Estimates of nucleated cell counts were drawn from the amplification of reference gene primers. Sequencing was performed with immunoSEQ multiplex PCR; in TCRdb, only in-frame clones are kept and a portion is missing. From that table come the V and J calls and clone size; the DNA was used to work out D and trimming. The repertoire holds some 110,000 clones, roughly 83% seen once, with approximately 0.77% in the top ten.

Sequenced input: peripheral blood. This chain uses TRBV12-5 with TRBJ2-7, with 11 bases that match TRBD2. This receptor was obtained from a woman in her 70s with acute or convalescent COVID-19. As DNA, the CDR3 is TGTGCTAGTGGCCTTATACTAGCGGGGGAGTCCTACGAGCAGTACTTC. Protein sequence: CASGLILAGESYEQYF.